This record concerns one T cell receptor (beta chain) sequence. The sample is drawn from a study of Graves' ophthalmopathy and Graves' hyperthyroidism. RNA served as the template for amplifying TCR beta CDR3 regions. A first-round RT-PCR used HTBI primers, followed by a second-round multiplex PCR. TCRdb processed the multiplex PCR reads anew with MiXCR; each CDR3 protein has one entry. The data contain 600,000 to 700,000 distinct CDR3 sequences, more than 40% of them singletons. The CDR3 consists of 15 residues. V shed 6 bases and J shed 4 bases, with 16 bases lying between them. Looked up from germline, CDR1 is MNHEY and CDR2 is SVGAGI.

The V gene is TRBV6-5, the J gene TRBJ1-5, with D perhaps TRBD1 (6 bases). Sequencing used peripheral blood. This clonotype was sampled from an adult man with Graves' ophthalmopathy. CDR3 protein: CASSDAGVGNQPQHF. As DNA, the CDR3 is TGTGCCAGCAGCGACGCAGGGGTTGGTAATCAGCCCCAGCATTTT.